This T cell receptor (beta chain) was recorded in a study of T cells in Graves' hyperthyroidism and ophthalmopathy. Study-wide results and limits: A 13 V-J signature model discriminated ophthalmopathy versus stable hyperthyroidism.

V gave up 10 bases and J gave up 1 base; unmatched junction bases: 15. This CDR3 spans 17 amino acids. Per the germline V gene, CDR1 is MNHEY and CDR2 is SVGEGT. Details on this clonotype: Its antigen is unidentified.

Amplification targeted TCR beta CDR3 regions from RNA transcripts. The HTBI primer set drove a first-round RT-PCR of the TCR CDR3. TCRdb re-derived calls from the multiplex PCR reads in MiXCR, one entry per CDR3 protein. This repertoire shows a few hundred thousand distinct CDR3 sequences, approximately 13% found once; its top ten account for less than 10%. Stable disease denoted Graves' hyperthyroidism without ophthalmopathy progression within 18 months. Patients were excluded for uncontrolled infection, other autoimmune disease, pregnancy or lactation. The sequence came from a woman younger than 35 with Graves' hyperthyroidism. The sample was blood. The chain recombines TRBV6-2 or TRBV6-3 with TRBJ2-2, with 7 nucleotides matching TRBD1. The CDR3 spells CAIKGTESRLNTGELFF. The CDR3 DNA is TGTGCCATCAAGGGGACAGAATCGAGACTGAACACCGGGGAGCTGTTTTTT.